Below are 3 T cell receptor beta chains sequenced from a single sample in a study of T-cell reconstitution after alpha-beta-depleted transplantation in children. Unique molecular identifiers were used to barcode this TCRbeta library. MiXCR, run by TCRdb on the PCR reads, gives a single entry per CDR3 protein. The table has hundreds of thousands of distinct CDR3 sequences, around 14% seen once. This sample comprised PBMCs, obtained before TCRalphabeta/CD19-depleted stem cell transplant. These receptors all stem from a girl aged 2 to 10 with congenital amegakaryocytic thrombocytopenia, due to receive a stem cell transplant.

This clonotype appeared many times. V gene TRBV7-6 combines with J gene TRBJ1-5; the D is unclear. This CDR3 contains 13 residues. The V and J ends lost 0 bases and 6 bases respectively, with 6 bases between them. Germline CDR1 and CDR2: SGHVS and FNYEAQ. The CDR3, as DNA: TGTGCCAGCAGCTTAGCGCAAGGTCAGCCCCAGCATTTT. Protein: CASSLAQGQPQHF.

This clonotype was counted between two and nine times. The chain joins TRBV12-3 or TRBV12-4 to TRBJ2-7; no definite D call. Trimming cost V 3 bases and J 0 bases, with 9 bases left between them. The CDR3 runs 14 residues. This CDR3 is CASSFSIRSYEQYF. DNA of the CDR3: TGTGCCAGCAGTTTCTCGATCCGCTCCTACGAGCAGTACTTC.

In the case of this clonotype: A much larger clonotype is one base distant, so this may be a read error. V gene TRBV20-1 combines with J gene TRBJ2-5, with TRBD2 matching 10 bases. Trimming cost V 6 bases and J 2 bases; bases outside gene matches: 15. The CDR3 consists of 17 residues. The V gene's germline CDR1 is DFQATT and CDR2 SNEGSKA (reference sequence). The CDR3, as DNA: TGCAGTGCGGCGCTAGCGGGAGCTCCTGAAATTCAAGAGACCCAGTACTTC. It specifies CSAALAGAPEIQETQYF.